These 5 T cell receptor beta chains share one sample of origin, sequenced in a study of OX40 agonist ivuxolimab in advanced cancers. The data were produced by immunoSEQ multiplex PCR, yet TCRdb's version contains in-frame clones alone and is incomplete. The sample shows roughly 8,600 clones, 75% to 85% of them seen only once. Sequenced material: CD4+ or CD8+ T cells sorted from blood, taken in a trial of the OX40 agonist ivuxolimab. These receptors originate from an adult with an advanced solid tumor such as melanoma, head and neck, liver or kidney cancer.

This clone was detected only once. CDR3 sequence: CASSPEDDGSGELFF. The CDR3 bases are TGTGCCAGCTCACCAGAGGATGACGGGTCCGGGGAGCTGTTTTTT. This rearrangement joins TRBV18 to TRBJ2-2; no reliable D call. V lost 2 bases to trimming and J lost 6 bases, with 13 bases between them. From germline, CDR1 is KGHSH and CDR2 LQKENI. This CDR3 is built from 15 residues.

CDR3 DNA: TGTGCCAGTAGCGGGACAGGGGAAGCAGATACGCAGTATTTT. Amino acid sequence: CASSGTGEADTQYF. The chain links TRBV19 to TRBJ2-3; TRBD1 aligns across 10 bases. This CDR3 has 14 residues. The germline gives CDR1 LNHDA, CDR2 SQIVND (reference sequence). The trim removed 6 bases at V and 4 bases at J, leaving 4 bases unmatched.

V usage is TRBV27 and J usage is TRBJ2-2; D may be TRBD1 (5 bases). The CDR3 has 15 amino acids. Trimming removed 6 bases at V and 5 bases at J, with 16 bases between. Germline assignment: CDR1 MNHEY and CDR2 SMNVEV (reference sequence). The CDR3 nucleotides are TGTGCCAGCAGACCGACAGAAGTCCTTACCGGGGAGCTGTTTTTT. Translated, it gives CASRPTEVLTGELFF.

The chain recombines TRBV9 with TRBJ2-7, with a possible D match to TRBD2 (6 bases). This CDR3 contains 14 residues. The germline V gene has CDR1 SGDLS and CDR2 YYNGEE. V dropped 5 bases and J dropped 1 base, with 13 bases sitting between them. The CDR3 DNA reads TGTGCCAGCAGTGGAGGGGTAATTTCCTACGAGCAGTACTTC. This translates into CASSGGVISYEQYF.

This clone has a handful of counts. This chain joins TRBV4-3 and TRBJ2-3; 15 bases agree with TRBD2. CDR1 and CDR2 (germline): LGHNA, YSLEER. The CDR3 covers 18 residues. V was clipped by 4 bases and J by 6 bases; unmatched bases: 11. This chain's CDR3 is CASSLSDRTSGGADTQYF. For the CDR3, the DNA is TGCGCCAGCAGCCTCTCGGACCGGACTAGCGGGGGGGCGGATACGCAGTATTTT.